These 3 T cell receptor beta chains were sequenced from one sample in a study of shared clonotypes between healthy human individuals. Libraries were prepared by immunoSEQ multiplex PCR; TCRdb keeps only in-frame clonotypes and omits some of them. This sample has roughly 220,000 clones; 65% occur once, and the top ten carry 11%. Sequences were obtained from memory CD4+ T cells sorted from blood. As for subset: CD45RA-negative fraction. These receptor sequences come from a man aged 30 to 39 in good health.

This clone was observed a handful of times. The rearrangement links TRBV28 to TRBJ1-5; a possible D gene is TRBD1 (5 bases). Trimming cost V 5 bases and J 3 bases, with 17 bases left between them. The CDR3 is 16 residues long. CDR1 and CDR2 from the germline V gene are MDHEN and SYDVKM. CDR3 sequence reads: CASSSRIGGNNQPQHF. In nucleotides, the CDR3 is TGTGCCAGCAGTAGCCGCATTGGGGGGAACAATCAGCCCCAGCATTTT.

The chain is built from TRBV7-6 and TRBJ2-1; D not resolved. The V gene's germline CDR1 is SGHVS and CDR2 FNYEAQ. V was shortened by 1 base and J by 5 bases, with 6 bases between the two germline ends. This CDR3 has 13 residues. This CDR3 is CASSLGHNNEQFF. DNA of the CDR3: TGTGCCAGCAGCTTAGGGCACAACAATGAGCAGTTCTTC.

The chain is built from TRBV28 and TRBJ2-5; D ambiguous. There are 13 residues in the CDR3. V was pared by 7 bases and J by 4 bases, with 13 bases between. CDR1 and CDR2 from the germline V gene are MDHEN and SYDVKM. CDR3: CASTTASRETQYF. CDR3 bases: TGTGCCAGCACCACCGCCAGCAGAGAGACCCAGTACTTC.